A single sample is the source of the 14 T cell receptor beta chains below, sequenced in a study of blood T cell repertoires in COVID-19. Some clones are missing from TCRdb's copy, which holds only in-frame ones; the method was immunoSEQ multiplex PCR. This sample has about 26,000 clones; 90% occur once, and the top ten carry roughly 7.2%. Sequencing was carried out using peripheral blood. The receptor set was obtained from a human donor in a cohort sampled during active COVID-19.

The chain uses TRBV27 and TRBJ1-5; the D is unclear. Germline V lookup: CDR1 MNHEY, CDR2 SMNVEV (reference sequence). The V gene lost 3 bases and the J gene lost 7 bases, with 7 bases spanning the gap. The CDR3 length is 12 residues. The CDR3 DNA reads as TGTGCCAGCAGTTTCCGGGAACAGCCCCAGCATTTT. Protein: CASSFREQPQHF.

This clone has only one observation. The sample has other DNA sequences that encode this CDR3 too. J is TRBJ2-2 and V is TRBV5-1, with TRBD1 identical over 11 bases. Germline-derived CDR1 and CDR2 are SGHRS and YFSETQ. Trimming at V came to 4 bases and at J to 6 bases, leaving 5 bases not matched to a gene. The CDR3 contains 15 residues. CDR3 DNA: TGCGCCAGCAGCGAGGGGACAGGGGGTGCCGGGGAGCTGTTTTTT. This encodes CASSEGTGGAGELFF.

This clone was counted between two and nine times. The chain recombines TRBV2 with TRBJ1-5; D possibly corresponds to TRBD1 (5 bases). Germline V gene lookup returns CDR1 SNHLY and CDR2 FYNNEI. V lost 3 bases and J lost 4, with 16 bases in between. This CDR3 is built from 16 residues. In DNA, the CDR3 is TGTGCCAGCAGTGAGCGGGACCCCATGATGAATCAGCCCCAGCATTTT. This encodes CASSERDPMMNQPQHF.

V gene TRBV6-6 combines with J gene TRBJ1-3; 10 bases are a match to TRBD1. CDR1 MNHNY and CDR2 SVGAGI come from the germline V gene (reference sequence). Trimming took 5 bases from V and 4 from J; bases not matched to a gene: 8. The CDR3 is made up of 16 amino acids. CDR3 DNA sequence: TGTGCCAGCAGTGCGACCGGGACAGGGGTGGGAAACACCATATATTTT. Translation gives CASSATGTGVGNTIYF.

This rearrangement joins TRBV19 to TRBJ1-5; maybe TRBD1 (6 bases). V was clipped by 0 bases and J by 2 bases, with 14 bases between them. The CDR3 covers 17 residues. Germline lookup yields CDR1 LNHDA and CDR2 SQIVND (reference sequence). DNA of the CDR3: TGTGCCAGTAGTATAGAAGACAGGCCTATGGGCAATCAGCCCCAGCATTTT. It codes for CASSIEDRPMGNQPQHF. Combining the CDR3 with reference TRBV19 and TRBJ1-5 gives the whole variable domain DGGITQSPKYLFRKEGQNVTLSCEQNLNHDAMYWYRQDPGQGLRLIYYSQIVNDFQKGDIAEGYSVSREKKESFPLTVTSAQKNPTAFYLCASSIEDRPMGNQPQHFGDGTRLSIL.

The gene calls are TRBV5-4 and TRBJ1-1; D unresolved. From germline, CDR1 is SGHNT and CDR2 YYREEE (reference sequence). This CDR3 spans 13 amino acids. Trimming left V 4 bases short and J 0 bases short, with 7 bases between. The CDR3 sequence is CASSLEMNTEAFF. CDR3 nucleotides: TGTGCCAGCAGCCTAGAGATGAACACTGAAGCTTTCTTT.

The chain carries TRBV6-6 and TRBJ2-1, with unresolved D. The CDR3 has 11 amino acids. The germline gives CDR1 MNHNY, CDR2 SVGAGI (reference sequence). Trimming left V 7 bases short and J 5 bases short, with 6 bases between. The CDR3 region has the DNA TGTGCCAGCAAAACTAACAATGAGCAGTTCTTC. Translated: CASKTNNEQFF.

The CDR3 here is CASSLAGQGAASEQYF. For the CDR3, the DNA is TGTGCCAGCAGCTTAGCGGGACAGGGGGCGGCTAGCGAGCAGTACTTC. The J gene is TRBJ2-7, the V gene TRBV7-9, with 12 bases matching TRBD1. Germline CDR1 reads SEHNR; CDR2 reads FQNEAQ (reference sequence). The CDR3 length is 16 residues. With V trimmed by 0 bases and J by 6 bases, 6 bases remained unmatched.

This clone was seen more than once but under ten times. This chain uses TRBV2 with TRBJ2-7, with a possible D match to TRBD2 (6 bases). The germline V gene has CDR1 SNHLY and CDR2 FYNNEI. The CDR3 covers 14 residues. V lost 3 bases, J lost 4 bases, and 13 bases lay in between. The DNA for the CDR3 is TGTGCCAGCAGTGAGAACGGGGGTGGATACGAGCAGTACTTC. It is translated as CASSENGGGYEQYF.

This clone was recorded only once. This sequence joins TRBV5-1 and TRBJ2-1; the match to TRBD2 covers 11 bases. Germline V CDR1 and CDR2: SGHRS, YFSETQ. V was pared by 2 bases and J by 6 bases, with 4 bases of the junction left unmatched. The CDR3 contains 15 residues. The DNA for the CDR3 is TGCGCCAGCAGCTTCTCCCTAGCGGGAGGCAATGAGCAGTTCTTC. It codes for CASSFSLAGGNEQFF.

This clone appeared a single time. The genes are TRBV11-2 and TRBJ2-3; weak D call: TRBD2 (7 bases). The CDR3 spans 15 residues. CDR1 and CDR2 from the germline V gene are SGHAT and FQNNGV. Trimming pared 7 bases from V and 4 bases from J, leaving 18 bases between. The chain's CDR3 is CASKWGLAVADTQYF. The CDR3 bases are TGTGCCAGCAAATGGGGGCTAGCGGTGGCAGATACGCAGTATTTT.

This chain connects TRBV6-5 to TRBJ2-7; 8 bases are a match to TRBD1. Germline CDR1 reads MNHEY; CDR2 reads SVGAGI. The CDR3 is 15 amino acids. With 4 bases clipped from V and 3 bases from J, the junction kept 8 bases outside the gene matches. CDR3 bases: TGTGCCAGCAGTTTCCTACCGGGACAGGACTACGAGCAGTACTTC. It encodes CASSFLPGQDYEQYF.

The genes are TRBV28 and TRBJ2-7; 8 bases align to TRBD2. Germline V CDR1 and CDR2: MDHEN, SYDVKM. J gave up 0 bases and V 2 bases, and 9 bases lay outside the gene matches. The CDR3 contains 17 residues. In nucleotides, the CDR3 is TGTGCCAGCAGTTTAGCTGGGGGGGCGGGAGGCTCCTACGAGCAGTACTTC. Its protein product is CASSLAGGAGGSYEQYF.

This clone has just one count. The rearrangement links TRBV5-1 to TRBJ2-2; perhaps TRBD1 as D (6 bases). The CDR3 is 17 amino acids. Germline values: CDR1 SGHRS, CDR2 YFSETQ. With 5 bases removed from V and 3 bases from J, the gap between germline ends came to 20 bases. The CDR3: CASRLNRERSDTGELFF. CDR3 bases: TGCGCCAGCAGACTGAACAGGGAGCGCTCGGACACCGGGGAGCTGTTTTTT.